The source of this T cell receptor (beta chain) is a study of cytomegalovirus exposure and HLA in healthy donors. With V trimmed by 5 bases and J by 4 bases, 5 bases remained unmatched. This CDR3 has 15 residues. Germline lookup yields CDR1 SGHAT and CDR2 FQNNGV. Measured with immunoSEQ multiplex PCR; TCRdb has only the in-frame clones, and not every one. The table lists almost 75,000 clones, around four fifths of them singletons. This clone has just one count. Sequenced: PBMCs. The receptor was isolated from a young man in good health and CMV-seronegative. The rearrangement uses TRBV11-2 and TRBJ2-1, with 10 positions matching TRBD2. CDR3 in DNA: TGTGCCAGCAGCCCGAGACTAGCGGGTTACAATGAGCAGTTCTTC. Translation: CASSPRLAGYNEQFF.